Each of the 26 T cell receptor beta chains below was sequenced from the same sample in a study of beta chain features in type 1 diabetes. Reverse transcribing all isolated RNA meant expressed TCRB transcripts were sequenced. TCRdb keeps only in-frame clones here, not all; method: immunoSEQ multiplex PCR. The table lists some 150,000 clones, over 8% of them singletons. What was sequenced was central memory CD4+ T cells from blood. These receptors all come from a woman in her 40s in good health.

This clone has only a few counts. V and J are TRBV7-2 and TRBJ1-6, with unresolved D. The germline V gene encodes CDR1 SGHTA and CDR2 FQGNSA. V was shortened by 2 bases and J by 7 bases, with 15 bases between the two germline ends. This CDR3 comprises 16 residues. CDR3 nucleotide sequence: TGTGCCAGCAGCTTACCACCCAGTGTCGGGAATTCACCCCTCCACTTT. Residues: CASSLPPSVGNSPLHF.

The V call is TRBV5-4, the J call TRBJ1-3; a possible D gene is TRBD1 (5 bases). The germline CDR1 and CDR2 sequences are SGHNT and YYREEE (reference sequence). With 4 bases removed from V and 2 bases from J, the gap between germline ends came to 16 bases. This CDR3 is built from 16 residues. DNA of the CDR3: TGTGCCAGCAGCGAGGTGCAGGGAAGAGCTGGAAACACCATATATTTT. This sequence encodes CASSEVQGRAGNTIYF.

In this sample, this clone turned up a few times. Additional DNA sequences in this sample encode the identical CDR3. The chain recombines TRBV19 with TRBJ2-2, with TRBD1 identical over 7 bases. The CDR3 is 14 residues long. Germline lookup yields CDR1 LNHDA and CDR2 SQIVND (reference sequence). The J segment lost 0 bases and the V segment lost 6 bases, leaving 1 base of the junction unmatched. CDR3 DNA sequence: TGTGCCAGTAGGACAGGGTCGAACACCGGGGAGCTGTTTTTT. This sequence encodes CASRTGSNTGELFF.

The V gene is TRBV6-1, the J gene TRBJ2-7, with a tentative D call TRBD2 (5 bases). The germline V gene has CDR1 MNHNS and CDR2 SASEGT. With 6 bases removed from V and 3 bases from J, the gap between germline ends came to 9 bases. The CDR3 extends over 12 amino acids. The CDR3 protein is CASSRGLYEQYF. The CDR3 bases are TGTGCCAGCAGCAGAGGACTCTACGAGCAGTACTTC.

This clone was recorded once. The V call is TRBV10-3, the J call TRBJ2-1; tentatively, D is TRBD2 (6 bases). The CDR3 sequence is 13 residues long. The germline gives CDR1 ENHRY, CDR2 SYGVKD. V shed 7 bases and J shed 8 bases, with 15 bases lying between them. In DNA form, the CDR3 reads TGTGCCATCACTGCGGGGTCGAGCGATGAGCAGTTCTTC. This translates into CAITAGSSDEQFF.

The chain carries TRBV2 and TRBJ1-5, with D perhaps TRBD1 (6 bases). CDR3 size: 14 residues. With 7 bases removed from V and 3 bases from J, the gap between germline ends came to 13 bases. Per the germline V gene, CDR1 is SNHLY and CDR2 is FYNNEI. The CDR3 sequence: CASTSGQFNQPQHF. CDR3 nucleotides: TGTGCCAGCACCAGCGGACAGTTCAATCAGCCCCAGCATTTT.

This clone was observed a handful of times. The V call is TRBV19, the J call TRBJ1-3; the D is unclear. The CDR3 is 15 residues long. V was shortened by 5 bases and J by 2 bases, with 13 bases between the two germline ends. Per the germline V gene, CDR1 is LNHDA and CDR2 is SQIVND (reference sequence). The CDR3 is CASSVGAGTGNTIYF. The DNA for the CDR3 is TGTGCCAGTAGTGTAGGCGCCGGGACTGGAAACACCATATATTTT.

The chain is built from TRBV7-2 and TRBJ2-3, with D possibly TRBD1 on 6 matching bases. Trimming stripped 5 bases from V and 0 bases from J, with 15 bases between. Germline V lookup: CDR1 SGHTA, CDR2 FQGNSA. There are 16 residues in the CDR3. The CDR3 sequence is CASSLLQGWSTDTQYF. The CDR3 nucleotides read TGTGCCAGCAGCCTCCTACAGGGATGGAGCACAGATACGCAGTATTTT.

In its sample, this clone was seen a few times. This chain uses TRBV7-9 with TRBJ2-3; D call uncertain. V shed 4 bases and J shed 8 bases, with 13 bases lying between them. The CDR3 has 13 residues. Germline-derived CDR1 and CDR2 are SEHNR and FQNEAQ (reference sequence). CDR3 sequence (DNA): TGTGCCAGCAGCTCCCACAGCCAAGGTACGCAGTATTTT. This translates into CASSSHSQGTQYF. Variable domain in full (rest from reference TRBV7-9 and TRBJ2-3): DTGVSQNPRHKITKRGQNVTFRCDPISEHNRLYWYRQTLGQGPEFLTYFQNEAQLEKSRLLSDRFSAERPKGSFSTLEIQRTEQGDSAMYLCASSSHSQGTQYFGPGTRLTVL.

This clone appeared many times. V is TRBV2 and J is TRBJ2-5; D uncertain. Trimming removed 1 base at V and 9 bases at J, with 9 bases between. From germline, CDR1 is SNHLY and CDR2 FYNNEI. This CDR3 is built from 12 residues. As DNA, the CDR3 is TGTGCCAGCAGTGAAGGTCTCCCTCCCCAGTACTTC. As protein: CASSEGLPPQYF.

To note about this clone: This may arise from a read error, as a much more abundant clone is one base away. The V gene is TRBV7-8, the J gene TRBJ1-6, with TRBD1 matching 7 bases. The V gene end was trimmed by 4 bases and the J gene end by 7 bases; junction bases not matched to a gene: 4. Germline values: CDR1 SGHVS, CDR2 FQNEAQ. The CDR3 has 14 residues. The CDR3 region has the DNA TGTGCCAGCAGCTCCGGGACAGAGAATTCACCCCTCCACTTT. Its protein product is CASSSGTENSPLHF.

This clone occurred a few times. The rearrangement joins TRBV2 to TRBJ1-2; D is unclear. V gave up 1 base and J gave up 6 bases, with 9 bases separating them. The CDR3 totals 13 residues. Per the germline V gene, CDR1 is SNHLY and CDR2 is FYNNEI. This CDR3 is CASSEGQQDGYTF. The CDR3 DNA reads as TGTGCCAGCAGTGAAGGCCAGCAGGATGGCTACACCTTC.

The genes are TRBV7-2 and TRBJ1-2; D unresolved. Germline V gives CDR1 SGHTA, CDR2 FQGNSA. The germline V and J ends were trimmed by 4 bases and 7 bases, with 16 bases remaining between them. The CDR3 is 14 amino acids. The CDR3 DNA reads TGTGCCAGCAGCTCCCAGTGGGGAGGGCTTGGCTACACCTTC. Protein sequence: CASSSQWGGLGYTF.

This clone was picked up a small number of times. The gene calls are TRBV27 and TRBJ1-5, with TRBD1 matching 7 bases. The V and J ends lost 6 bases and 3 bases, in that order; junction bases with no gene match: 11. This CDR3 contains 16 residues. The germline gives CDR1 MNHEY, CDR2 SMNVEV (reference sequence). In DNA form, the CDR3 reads TGTGCCAGCAGATCTCAGACAGGGAAGATCAATCAGCCCCAGCATTTT. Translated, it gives CASRSQTGKINQPQHF.

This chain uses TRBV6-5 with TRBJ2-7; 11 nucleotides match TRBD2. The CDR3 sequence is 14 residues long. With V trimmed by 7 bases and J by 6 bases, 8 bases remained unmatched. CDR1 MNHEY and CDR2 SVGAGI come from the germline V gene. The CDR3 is CASKSGTSGSEQYF. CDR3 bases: TGTGCCAGCAAATCCGGGACTAGCGGTTCCGAGCAGTACTTC.

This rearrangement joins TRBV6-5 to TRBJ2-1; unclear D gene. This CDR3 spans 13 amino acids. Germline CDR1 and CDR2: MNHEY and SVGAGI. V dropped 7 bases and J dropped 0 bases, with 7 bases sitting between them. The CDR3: CASKTSSYNEQFF. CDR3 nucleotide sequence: TGTGCCAGCAAGACAAGCTCCTACAATGAGCAGTTCTTC.

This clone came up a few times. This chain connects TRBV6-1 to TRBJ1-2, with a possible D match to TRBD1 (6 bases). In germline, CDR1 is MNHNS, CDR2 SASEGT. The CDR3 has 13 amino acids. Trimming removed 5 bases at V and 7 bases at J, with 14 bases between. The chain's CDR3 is CASSLRDIAGYTF. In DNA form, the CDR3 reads TGTGCCAGCAGTTTAAGGGACATCGCTGGCTACACCTTC.

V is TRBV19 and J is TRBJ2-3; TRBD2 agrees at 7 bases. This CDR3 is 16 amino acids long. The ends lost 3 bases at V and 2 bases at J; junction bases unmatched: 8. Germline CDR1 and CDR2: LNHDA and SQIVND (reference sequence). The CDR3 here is CASSMGAGPYTDTQYF. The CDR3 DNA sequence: TGTGCCAGTAGTATGGGAGCGGGGCCTTACACAGATACGCAGTATTTT.

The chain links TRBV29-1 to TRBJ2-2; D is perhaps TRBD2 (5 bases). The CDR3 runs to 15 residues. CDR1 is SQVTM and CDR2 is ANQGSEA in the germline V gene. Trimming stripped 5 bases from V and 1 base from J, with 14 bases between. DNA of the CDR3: TGCAGCGTTCGAGGTAGCGAGAAGAACACCGGGGAGCTGTTTTTT. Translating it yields CSVRGSEKNTGELFF.

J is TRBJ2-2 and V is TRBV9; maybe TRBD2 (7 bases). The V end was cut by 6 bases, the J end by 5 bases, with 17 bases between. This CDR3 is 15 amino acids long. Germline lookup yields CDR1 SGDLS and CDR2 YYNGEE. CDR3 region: CASTKGGVGTGELFF. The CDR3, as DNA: TGTGCCAGCACTAAAGGGGGGGTCGGGACCGGGGAGCTGTTTTTT.

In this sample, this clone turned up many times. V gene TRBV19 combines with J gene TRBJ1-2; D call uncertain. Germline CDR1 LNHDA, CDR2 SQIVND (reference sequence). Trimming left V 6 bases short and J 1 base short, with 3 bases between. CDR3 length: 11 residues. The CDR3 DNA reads TGTGCCAGTAGCCGTAACTATGGCTACACCTTC. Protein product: CASSRNYGYTF.

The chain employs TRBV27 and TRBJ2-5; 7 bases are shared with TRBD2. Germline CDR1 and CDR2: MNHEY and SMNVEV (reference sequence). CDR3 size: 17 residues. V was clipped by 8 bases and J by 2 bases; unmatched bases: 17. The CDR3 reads CASGSPTRTRGQETQYF. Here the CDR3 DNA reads TGTGCCAGCGGATCACCCACCCGGACTAGAGGACAAGAGACCCAGTACTTC.

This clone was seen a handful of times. The CDR3 DNA is TGTGCCAGCTATTCTAAGGGGGGGCTCACAGATACGCAGTATTTT. This encodes CASYSKGGLTDTQYF. The chain is built from TRBV11-2 and TRBJ2-3; D is possibly TRBD2 (7 bases). With 8 bases removed from V and 2 bases from J, the gap between germline ends came to 17 bases. The CDR3 length is 15 residues. The V gene's germline CDR1 is SGHAT and CDR2 FQNNGV.

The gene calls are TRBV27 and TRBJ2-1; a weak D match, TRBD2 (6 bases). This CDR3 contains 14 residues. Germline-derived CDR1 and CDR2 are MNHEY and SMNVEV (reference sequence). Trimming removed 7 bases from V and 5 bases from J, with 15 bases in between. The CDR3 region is CASNLWRGNNEQFF. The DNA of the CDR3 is TGTGCCAGCAATCTGTGGAGGGGAAACAATGAGCAGTTCTTC.

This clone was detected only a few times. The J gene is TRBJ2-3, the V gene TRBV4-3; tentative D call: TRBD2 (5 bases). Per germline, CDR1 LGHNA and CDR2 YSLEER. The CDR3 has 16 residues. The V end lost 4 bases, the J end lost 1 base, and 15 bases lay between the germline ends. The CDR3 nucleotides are TGCGCCAGCAGCCGCCGCCAAGGTAGCGGCACAGATACGCAGTATTTT. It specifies CASSRRQGSGTDTQYF.

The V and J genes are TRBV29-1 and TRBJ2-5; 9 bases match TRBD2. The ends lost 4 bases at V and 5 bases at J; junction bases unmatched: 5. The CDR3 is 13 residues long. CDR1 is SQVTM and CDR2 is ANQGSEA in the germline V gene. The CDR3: CSVAAGGRETQYF. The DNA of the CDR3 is TGCAGCGTTGCGGCGGGGGGGCGGGAGACCCAGTACTTC.